The source of this T cell receptor (beta chain) is a study of T cell changes during pregnancy in multiple sclerosis. Germline assignment: CDR1 MNHEY and CDR2 SVGAGI. The CDR3 length is 15 residues. Trimming stripped 0 bases from V and 3 bases from J, with 11 bases between. Profiled with immunoSEQ multiplex PCR; TCRdb holds only in-frame clones, not every one. The table has approximately 66,000 clones, 91% seen once. The chain has TRBV6-5 and TRBJ1-1; D is uncertain. The sequence came from a female donor with multiple sclerosis, enrolled in a pregnancy study. This material consisted of CD8+ T cells from peripheral blood mononuclear cells, taken before pregnancy. CDR3 sequence (DNA): TGTGCCAGCAGTTACTCGACTGGGTTACACACTGAAGCTTTCTTT. This gives the protein CASSYSTGLHTEAFF.